This entry lists 15 T cell receptor beta chains sequenced from one sample in a study of glioma-infiltrating T cells after dendritic cell vaccination. Clones were sequenced by immunoSEQ multiplex PCR, and TCRdb holds only the in-frame ones, with some missing. The sample lists 80,000 to 100,000 clones; 70% to 80% were seen once. The sample consisted of blood, taken before dendritic cell vaccination. These receptor sequences come from a human donor with glioblastoma.

The chain combines TRBV5-8 with TRBJ2-1; TRBD2 matches 12 bases. The germline gives CDR1 SGHTS, CDR2 YDEGEE. V lost 3 bases, J lost 7 bases, and 11 bases stayed unmatched. CDR3 length: 17 residues. The DNA for the CDR3 is TGTGCCAGCAGCTCTGAACTTACTAGCGGGGGGTGGAATGAGCAGTTCTTC. It translates to CASSSELTSGGWNEQFF.

V gene TRBV5-1 combines with J gene TRBJ2-5; 9 bases are a match to TRBD2. J gave up 5 bases and V 3 bases, and 2 bases lay outside the gene matches. Germline loops: CDR1 SGHRS, CDR2 YFSETQ. This CDR3 comprises 13 residues. The CDR3 sequence: CASSSGLAETQYF. CDR3 nucleotides: TGCGCCAGCAGCTCCGGACTAGCGGAGACCCAGTACTTC.

This chain uses TRBV18 with TRBJ2-5; a possible D gene is TRBD1 (6 bases). CDR1 and CDR2 (germline): KGHSH, LQKENI. The CDR3 has 13 amino acids. The ends were cut back, 2 bases at V and 3 bases at J, with 7 bases in the middle. In DNA form, the CDR3 reads TGTGCCAGCTCACCATCAGGGGAAGAGACCCAGTACTTC. This sequence encodes CASSPSGEETQYF.

The genes are TRBV18 and TRBJ2-5; perhaps TRBD2 as D (7 bases). Germline V CDR1 and CDR2: KGHSH, LQKENI. The CDR3 is 15 residues long. The V end lost 1 base, the J end lost 4 bases, and 13 bases lay between the germline ends. CDR3 loop: CASSPRGGLRETQYF. Here the CDR3 DNA reads TGTGCCAGCTCACCACGGGGGGGCTTGAGAGAGACCCAGTACTTC.

V and J are TRBV5-3 and TRBJ1-2; D is uncertain. TRBV5-3 is an open reading frame whose function is uncertain. Trimming removed 8 bases from V and 3 bases from J, with 20 bases in between. This CDR3 is built from 15 residues. This CDR3 is CASRPAEGSDYGYTF. The CDR3 nucleotides read TGTGCCAGCCGCCCGGCGGAGGGAAGCGACTATGGCTACACCTTC.

The chain is built from TRBV11-1 and TRBJ2-7; a possible D gene is TRBD1 (7 bases). Germline assignment: CDR1 SGHAT and CDR2 FQDESV (reference sequence). Trimming took 1 base from V and 3 from J, leaving 13 bases between them. This CDR3 has 15 residues. The CDR3 nucleotides read TGTGCCAGCAGCTTAGGGGCAGGGGGGATCTACGAGCAGTACTTC. It encodes CASSLGAGGIYEQYF.

The rearrangement uses TRBV6-1 and TRBJ1-2, with D possibly matching TRBD1 (6 bases). The CDR3 spans 14 residues. Per germline, CDR1 MNHNS and CDR2 SASEGT. The V and J ends lost 7 bases and 4 bases respectively, with 16 bases between them. CDR3 region: CASTQTGFGYGYTF. CDR3 DNA sequence: TGTGCCAGCACCCAAACAGGGTTTGGCTATGGCTACACCTTC.

The chain carries TRBV20-1 and TRBJ2-5, with a weak D call TRBD1 (6 bases). The J call may be mistaken, given a closer DNA end match to TRBJ2-7. The CDR3 contains 11 residues. Germline lookup yields CDR1 DFQATT and CDR2 SNEGSKA (reference sequence). CDR3 bases: TGCAGTGCCAGGGACAACTCCGAGCAGTACTTC. This gives the protein CSARDNSEQYF.

J is TRBJ2-1 and V is TRBV5-1; 12 nucleotides match TRBD2. The CDR3 contains 16 residues. Trimming at V came to 3 bases and at J to 2 bases, leaving 3 bases not matched to a gene. Germline CDR1 reads SGHRS; CDR2 reads YFSETQ. The CDR3 coding sequence is TGCGCCAGCAGCTCTGGACTAGCGGGAACCTACAATGAGCAGTTCTTC. This sequence encodes CASSSGLAGTYNEQFF.

The gene calls are TRBV18 and TRBJ1-4; D uncertain. This CDR3 contains 15 residues. Trimming stripped 2 bases from V and 1 base from J, with 8 bases between. Per the germline V gene, CDR1 is KGHSH and CDR2 is LQKENI. CDR3 in amino acids: CASSPESRTNEKLFF. CDR3 in DNA: TGTGCCAGCTCACCAGAGTCGCGAACTAATGAAAAACTGTTTTTT.

This clone was counted a few times. The chain couples TRBV5-6 to TRBJ1-2; no clear D gene. V dropped 4 bases and J dropped 4 bases, with 8 bases sitting between them. CDR3 length equals 12 residues. Germline V gene data show CDR1 as SGHDT and CDR2 as YYEEEE. The CDR3 loop reads CASSLASYGYTF. CDR3 in DNA: TGTGCCAGCAGCCTCGCTAGCTATGGCTACACCTTC.

The chain employs TRBV7-3 and TRBJ2-7; D is perhaps TRBD2 (6 bases). CDR3 length: 15 residues. Germline CDR1 SGHTA, CDR2 FQGTGA. The V end was cut by 0 bases, the J end by 5 bases, with 14 bases between. CDR3 loop: CASSLTGGIGDEQYF. Written as DNA, the CDR3 is TGTGCCAGCAGCTTAACCGGGGGTATCGGCGACGAGCAGTACTTC. Drawing the rest from reference TRBV7-3 and TRBJ2-7, the complete variable domain is GAGVSQTPSNKVTEKGKYVELRCDPISGHTALYWYRQSLGQGPEFLIYFQGTGAADDSGLPNDRFFAVRPEGSVSTLKIQRTERGDSAVYLCASSLTGGIGDEQYFGPGTRLTVT.

V gene TRBV27 combines with J gene TRBJ1-4; D is ambiguous. The length of the CDR3 is 11 residues. Trimming cost V 8 bases and J 8 bases, with 9 bases left between them. Germline V gene sequence: CDR1 MNHEY, CDR2 SMNVEV (reference sequence). This chain's CDR3 is CASREGEKLFF. The CDR3, as DNA: TGTGCCAGCCGGGAGGGAGAAAAACTGTTTTTT.

The chain carries TRBV28 and TRBJ1-2, with 11 bases that match TRBD1. The V gene end was trimmed by 8 bases and the J gene end by 13 bases; junction bases not matched to a gene: 15. The germline V gene encodes CDR1 MDHEN and CDR2 SYDVKM. CDR3 length equals 14 residues. As DNA, the CDR3 is TGTGCCAGCGTAAAGGGCCCCTGGGACAGGGGGGCCACCTTC. This sequence encodes CASVKGPWDRGATF.

The V and J genes are TRBV5-1 and TRBJ2-1, with D possibly matching TRBD2 (5 bases). From germline, CDR1 is SGHRS and CDR2 YFSETQ. CDR3 length: 13 residues. The V gene lost 7 bases and the J gene lost 4 bases, with 12 bases spanning the gap. The CDR3 sequence is CASAIGLYNEQFF. CDR3 nucleotide sequence: TGCGCCAGCGCCATAGGACTGTACAATGAGCAGTTCTTC. The full variable domain, completed using reference TRBV5-1 and TRBJ2-1, is KAGVTQTPRYLIKTRGQQVTLSCSPISGHRSVSWYQQTPGQGLQFLFEYFSETQRNKGNFPGRFSGRQFSNSRSEMNVSTLELGDSALYLCASAIGLYNEQFFGPGTRLTVL.